The entry that follows covers one TCR beta chain sequence. Its antigen is undetermined. The record originates from a study of cytomegalovirus exposure and HLA in healthy donors. Study-level results: Some V segments, TRBV6-2 and TRBV6-3 among them, were indistinguishable and were therefore excluded.

CDR1 is SEHNR, CDR2 FQNEAQ, per germline (reference sequence). V lost 4 bases to trimming and J lost 8 bases, with 13 bases between them. The CDR3 runs 13 residues. PCR primers comprised 60 Vbeta and 13 Jbeta primers. Profiled with immunoSEQ multiplex PCR; TCRdb holds only in-frame clones, not every one. The sample yields around 110,000 clones, around 81% seen once. The chain recombines TRBV7-9 with TRBJ2-3; D perhaps matches TRBD1 (5 bases). The sequence derives from a woman aged 30 to 39 in good health and CMV-seronegative. Sequenced material: PBMCs. As DNA, the CDR3 is TGTGCCAGCAGCTATACAGGCCCAGGTACGCAGTATTTT. The encoded protein is CASSYTGPGTQYF.